This T cell receptor beta chain was found in a study of blood T cell repertoires in COVID-19. Methods used by the authors: Reference gene primers were amplified, and this amplification served to estimate nucleated cell counts. The repertoire was sequenced with immunoSEQ multiplex PCR; TCRdb's copy has only in-frame clones and lacks some. V, J and clone size reflect that table, while D and trimming were determined from the DNA. Of about 200,000 clones listed, 70% to 90% are singletons. Looked up from germline, CDR1 is SGHVS and CDR2 is FQNEAQ. Trimming at V came to 5 bases and at J to 3 bases, leaving 4 bases not matched to a gene. This CDR3 is 13 amino acids long.

Specimen: peripheral blood. This chain links TRBV7-8 with TRBJ2-7, with 7 bases aligning to TRBD1. The sequence was collected from a man in his 60s with COVID-19, enrolled during active disease. The CDR3 coding sequence is TGTGCCAGCAGCCAAGACAGGGTCTACGAGCAGTACTTC. It specifies CASSQDRVYEQYF. The full variable domain, its missing parts supplied by reference TRBV7-8 and TRBJ2-7, is GAGVSQSPRYKVAKRGQDVALRCDPISGHVSLFWYQQALGQGPEFLTYFQNEAQLDKSGLPSDRFFAERPEGSVSTLKIQRTQQEDSAVYLCASSQDRVYEQYFGPGTRLTVT.